This T cell receptor beta chain stems from a study of control samples from healthy donors and cancer patients. Sequencing used immunoSEQ multiplex PCR; TCRdb keeps in-frame clones, though not all of them. The table lists approximately 120,000 clones, 90% of them singletons. The trim removed 6 bases at V and 0 bases at J, leaving 18 bases unmatched. Germline V CDR1 and CDR2: SQVTM, ANQGSEA. This CDR3 is 18 amino acids long. The chain is built from TRBV29-1 and TRBJ1-1; 8 bases map to TRBD1. The origin of this receptor is a human donor in good health. The donor label of this sample is uncertain. Sequencing was done on a sample of blood. The CDR3 here is CSVCLDPDRETLNTEAFF. CDR3 bases: TGCAGCGTATGCCTAGACCCGGACAGGGAAACCTTGAACACTGAAGCTTTCTTT.